The T cell receptor beta chain described here comes from a study of cytomegalovirus exposure and HLA in healthy donors. The PCR ran on 60 Vbeta and 13 Jbeta primers. Sequenced by immunoSEQ multiplex PCR; TCRdb stores in-frame clones only, minus some. The data show roughly 160,000 clones, approximately 80% seen once. The V and J ends lost 1 base and 3 bases, in that order; junction bases with no gene match: 6. Germline V CDR1 and CDR2: MDHEN, SYDVKM. The CDR3 runs 16 residues. The chain uses TRBV28 and TRBJ2-3; 8 bases map to TRBD2. Sequencing input: PBMCs. The receptor comes from a woman in her twenties or thirties in good health and CMV-seronegative. CDR3 bases: TGTGCCAGCAGTTTATTCGGGGGGGGGCTAACAGATACGCAGTATTTT. The encoded protein is CASSLFGGGLTDTQYF.